This T cell receptor (beta chain) was sequenced for a study of T cells expressing NK-cell markers. Study details: TCR beta repertoires came from sorted CD3+CD56+NKG2C+, CD3+CD56+NKG2C- and CD3+CD56-NKG2C+ T cells. One of eight sequenced donors was HCMV-seronegative; the other seven were seropositive.

Germline V gene data show CDR1 as SGHTA and CDR2 as FQGNSA. CDR3 length equals 13 residues. It was by 5'RACE template switching with UMIs that TCR beta cDNA was made. TCRdb reprocessed the 5' RACE reads and reports one entry per CDR3 protein, with no DNA. Its table lists under 200,000 distinct CDR3 sequences. The sequence was obtained from a woman aged 18 to 75 in good health. The sequencing sample was made of blood T cells: a sorted CD56 or NKG2C T cell subset, CD4+ or CD8+ T cells, or bulk PBMC T cells (not recorded which). The rearrangement links TRBV7-2 to TRBJ1-2; TCRdb's D gene call, TRBD1, goes unchecked for lack of DNA. The CDR3 sequence: CASSPPGPYGYTF.